The 30 T cell receptor beta chains given below trace back to one sample, sequenced in a study of T cell responses to AZD1222 COVID-19 vaccine. Assay used: immunoSEQ multiplex PCR; TCRdb lists only in-frame clones, some missing. The data contain roughly 160,000 clones, approximately 90% of them singletons. Sequencing used peripheral blood, obtained 28 days after the second AZD1222 dose. These receptors originate from an adult who received the AZD1222 COVID-19 vaccine.

This sequence joins TRBV12-5 and TRBJ1-3; TRBD1 agrees at 8 bases. The V gene end was trimmed by 7 bases and the J gene end by 4 bases; junction bases not matched to a gene: 3. Germline CDR1 reads LGHNT; CDR2 reads FRNRAP. CDR3 length: 13 residues. The CDR3 here is CASARTGGNTIYF. The CDR3 DNA sequence: TGTGCTAGTGCCCGGACAGGGGGAAACACCATATATTTT.

The rearrangement joins TRBV7-2 to TRBJ1-1, with D perhaps matching TRBD1 (5 bases). Trimming took 4 bases from V and 7 from J, leaving 19 bases between them. In germline, CDR1 is SGHTA, CDR2 FQGNSA. The CDR3 extends over 15 amino acids. CDR3 sequence reads: CASSSHFGDGGEAFF. CDR3 DNA sequence: TGTGCCAGCAGCTCCCACTTTGGGGATGGGGGTGAAGCTTTCTTT. The whole variable domain, remainder taken from reference TRBV7-2 and TRBJ1-1, is GAGVSQSPSNKVTEKGKDVELRCDPISGHTALYWYRQSLGQGLEFLIYFQGNSAPDKSGLPSDRFSAERTGGSVSTLTIQRTQQEDSAVYLCASSSHFGDGGEAFFGQGTRLTVV.

The chain combines TRBV2 with TRBJ1-2; D might be TRBD1 (5 bases). V lost 3 bases to trimming and J lost 3 bases, with 11 bases between them. CDR3 size: 14 residues. Looked up from germline, CDR1 is SNHLY and CDR2 is FYNNEI. CDR3 sequence reads: CASSEMSRDYGYTF. The CDR3 bases are TGTGCCAGCAGTGAGATGAGCAGGGACTATGGCTACACCTTC.

J is TRBJ2-7 and V is TRBV5-1; D is perhaps TRBD1 (6 bases). The length of the CDR3 is 13 residues. Trimming cost V 7 bases and J 2 bases, with 13 bases left between them. Per the germline V gene, CDR1 is SGHRS and CDR2 is YFSETQ. The CDR3 DNA is TGCGCCAGCGGGCCAGGGGTAACCTACGAGCAGTACTTC. Translation: CASGPGVTYEQYF.

The gene calls are TRBV20-1 and TRBJ2-7; 7 positions agree with TRBD2. This CDR3 contains 12 residues. CDR1 and CDR2 from the germline V gene are DFQATT and SNEGSKA (reference sequence). With 3 bases clipped from V and 3 bases from J, the junction kept 2 bases outside the gene matches. The CDR3 DNA reads TGCAGTGCTAGTCAGCGGGGCTACGAGCAGTACTTC. Translating it yields CSASQRGYEQYF.

The chain carries TRBV10-3 and TRBJ2-2; TRBD1 matches 7 bases. The CDR3 extends over 14 amino acids. CDR1 and CDR2 (germline): ENHRY, SYGVKD. The V gene end was trimmed by 4 bases and the J gene end by 3 bases; junction bases not matched to a gene: 2. The CDR3 DNA is TGTGCCATCAGTGTCGACAGGGACACCGGGGAGCTGTTTTTT. This encodes CAISVDRDTGELFF.

The V and J genes are TRBV6-5 and TRBJ2-3, with D possibly being TRBD2 (5 bases). V was cut by 7 bases and J by 6 bases, with 5 bases left in between. The CDR3 has 10 residues. In germline, CDR1 is MNHEY, CDR2 SVGAGI. CDR3 protein: CASTGDTQYF. The CDR3 DNA is TGTGCCAGCACGGGGGATACGCAGTATTTT.

The V call is TRBV7-9, the J call TRBJ1-2; 8 nucleotides agree with TRBD1. Germline V gene data show CDR1 as SEHNR and CDR2 as FQNEAQ (reference sequence). With V trimmed by 5 bases and J by 3 bases, 14 bases remained unmatched. This CDR3 region has 17 residues. This chain's CDR3 is CASSPRAAGGSHYGYTF. The CDR3 nucleotides read TGTGCCAGCAGCCCCCGCGCGGCAGGGGGCAGTCACTATGGCTACACCTTC.

J is TRBJ1-4 and V is TRBV3-1 (or the pseudogene TRBV3-2), with D hard to call. The CDR3 consists of 16 residues. The germline CDR1 and CDR2 sequences are LGHDT and YNNKEL (reference sequence). V was trimmed by 1 base and J by 1 base, leaving 10 bases between them. The DNA for the CDR3 is TGTGCCAGCAGCCAAGCGACCGGATTAACTAATGAAAAACTGTTTTTT. Protein product: CASSQATGLTNEKLFF.

The chain carries TRBV3-1 (or the pseudogene TRBV3-2) and TRBJ1-6; a possible D gene is TRBD1 (6 bases). From germline, CDR1 is LGHDT and CDR2 YNNKEL (reference sequence). The CDR3 is 13 amino acids. V lost 6 bases to trimming and J lost 5 bases, with 8 bases between them. CDR3 sequence reads: CASRGTNNSPLHF. In DNA form, the CDR3 reads TGTGCCAGCAGGGGGACAAATAATTCACCCCTCCACTTT.

In its sample, this clone was seen once. The chain carries TRBV14 and TRBJ1-6; 7 bases map to TRBD1. The CDR3 spans 17 residues. CDR1 SGHDN and CDR2 FVKESK come from the germline V gene. With 0 bases clipped from V and 5 bases from J, the junction kept 7 bases outside the gene matches. The CDR3 DNA reads as TGTGCCAGCAGCCAAGAGGGCAGGGGGAGAAATAATTCACCCCTCCACTTT. Protein sequence: CASSQEGRGRNNSPLHF.

The chain joins TRBV7-9 to TRBJ1-4; weak D call: TRBD1 (6 bases). Trimming cost V 5 bases and J 0 bases, with 7 bases left between them. This CDR3 comprises 14 residues. Per germline, CDR1 SEHNR and CDR2 FQNEAQ (reference sequence). The CDR3 region has the DNA TGTGCCAGCAGCCCAGGGGCAACTAATGAAAAACTGTTTTTT. Protein product: CASSPGATNEKLFF. Supplemented by reference TRBV7-9 and TRBJ1-4, the full variable domain reads DTGVSQNPRHKITKRGQNVTFRCDPISEHNRLYWYRQTLGQGPEFLTYFQNEAQLEKSRLLSDRFSAERPKGSFSTLEIQRTEQGDSAMYLCASSPGATNEKLFFGSGTQLSVL.

The rearrangement uses TRBV9 and TRBJ2-5; 7 nucleotides match TRBD2. V trimming: 3 bases; J trimming: 9 bases; junction bases outside the gene matches: 5. This CDR3 region has 12 residues. CDR1 and CDR2 from the germline V gene are SGDLS and YYNGEE. The CDR3 loop is CASSDGGRAQYF. The CDR3 DNA sequence: TGTGCCAGCAGCGATGGAGGGAGGGCCCAGTACTTC.

This sequence joins TRBV7-9 and TRBJ1-2, with D uncertain. CDR3 length: 14 amino acids. CDR1 is SEHNR, CDR2 FQNEAQ, per germline (reference sequence). Trimming cost V 2 bases and J 2 bases, with 9 bases left between them. The CDR3 sequence: CASSLSGRNYGYTF. DNA of the CDR3: TGTGCCAGCAGCTTAAGTGGCAGGAACTATGGCTACACCTTC.

V gene TRBV10-2 combines with J gene TRBJ1-2; perhaps TRBD1 as D (6 bases). CDR3 length: 16 amino acids. Deletions cut 2 bases from V and 0 bases from J, with 13 bases between. CDR1 and CDR2 (germline): WSHSY, SAAADI. The CDR3 protein is CASSEGQGRTNYGYTF. The CDR3 DNA is TGCGCCAGCAGTGAGGGCCAGGGGAGGACTAACTATGGCTACACCTTC.

The rearrangement uses TRBV27 and TRBJ1-5, with D hard to call. Germline V gene sequence: CDR1 MNHEY, CDR2 SMNVEV (reference sequence). The CDR3 covers 19 residues. Trimming removed 5 bases from V and 1 base from J, with 24 bases in between. CDR3 residues: CASSRNPPGLGRSNQPQHF. Here the CDR3 DNA reads TGTGCCAGCAGTAGAAACCCTCCCGGCCTCGGTAGGAGCAATCAGCCCCAGCATTTT.

V usage is TRBV7-2 and J usage is TRBJ1-3; TRBD1 matches at 12 bases. With V trimmed by 2 bases and J by 10 bases, 9 bases remained unmatched. Germline CDR1 is SGHTA and CDR2 is FQGNSA. The CDR3 is 16 amino acids. The CDR3 bases are TGTGCCAGCAGCTTAATGGGACAGGGGGCGATTAGGACCATATATTTT. It translates to CASSLMGQGAIRTIYF.

This rearrangement joins TRBV9 to TRBJ2-4; D may correspond to TRBD1 or TRBD2 (6 bases each). Per the germline V gene, CDR1 is SGDLS and CDR2 is YYNGEE. V gave up 3 bases and J gave up 5 bases, with 18 bases separating them. The CDR3 consists of 16 residues. In DNA form, the CDR3 reads TGTGCCAGCAGCGCGGACGTCGGGGGCGGGGAAAACATTCAGTACTTC. Amino acid sequence: CASSADVGGGENIQYF.

The rearrangement joins TRBV20-1 to TRBJ2-7; either TRBD1 or TRBD2 may fit D (5 bases each). The V end lost 6 bases, the J end lost 5 bases, and 11 bases lay between the germline ends. CDR1 and CDR2 (germline): DFQATT, SNEGSKA (reference sequence). The CDR3 has 11 amino acids. CDR3 amino acids: CSATLGDEQYF. The CDR3 region has the DNA TGCAGTGCCACCCTGGGGGACGAGCAGTACTTC.

A single count supports this clone. This chain joins TRBV7-2 and TRBJ2-7; 12 bases line up with TRBD2. J gave up 9 bases and V 0 bases, and 9 bases lay outside the gene matches. From germline, CDR1 is SGHTA and CDR2 FQGNSA. This CDR3 has 16 residues. The CDR3 region is CASSLAPGLAGRPQYF. The CDR3, as DNA: TGTGCCAGCAGCTTAGCACCGGGACTAGCGGGCCGTCCGCAGTACTTC.

The chain couples TRBV4-3 to TRBJ1-6; TRBD1 matches at 8 bases. Germline CDR1 is LGHNA and CDR2 is YSLEER. There are 14 residues in the CDR3. V dropped 4 bases and J dropped 9; count of bases not matched to a gene: 5. The DNA of the CDR3 is TGCGCCAGCAGCCGTGGACAGGGAGGTTCACCCCTCCACTTT. Its translation is CASSRGQGGSPLHF.

This rearrangement joins TRBV7-2 to TRBJ2-1; no clear D gene. In germline, CDR1 is SGHTA, CDR2 FQGNSA. The CDR3 length is 15 residues. V lost 2 bases to trimming and J lost 0 bases, with 8 bases between them. CDR3 nucleotides: TGTGCCAGCAGCTTAAAAAGCATCTCCTACAATGAGCAGTTCTTC. This codes for CASSLKSISYNEQFF.

The DNA for the CDR3 is TGTGCCAGAAAAGGCTACGAGCAGTACTTC. Encoded protein: CARKGYEQYF. The chain couples TRBV5-3 to TRBJ2-7; D is unclear. TRBV5-3 is designated an ORF whose function remains uncertain. The CDR3 extends over 10 amino acids. Trimming shortened V by 6 bases and J by 3 bases, and 4 bases separated the two germline ends.

V usage is TRBV18 and J usage is TRBJ1-1; D may be TRBD1 (5 bases). V was clipped by 2 bases and J by 4 bases, with 14 bases between them. The CDR3 contains 15 residues. CDR1 KGHSH and CDR2 LQKENI come from the germline V gene. DNA for the CDR3: TGTGCCAGCTCACCAAAGGTCACGAGGGGCACTGAAGCTTTCTTT. Protein: CASSPKVTRGTEAFF.

The J gene is TRBJ1-6, the V gene TRBV6-5; 7 bases fit TRBD1. Germline CDR1 and CDR2: MNHEY and SVGAGI. V trimming: 2 bases; J trimming: 7 bases; junction bases outside the gene matches: 5. The CDR3 is made up of 15 amino acids. The CDR3 region is CASSYGQGENSPLHF. The CDR3 DNA sequence: TGTGCCAGCAGTTACGGGCAGGGGGAAAATTCACCCCTCCACTTT.

CDR3 sequence: CASMGGTLLEQYF. The CDR3 nucleotides read TGCGCCAGCATGGGGGGTACACTACTCGAGCAGTACTTC. The chain has TRBV5-1 and TRBJ2-7, with D possibly TRBD2 on 6 matching bases. Deletions cut 6 bases from V and 6 bases from J, with 16 bases between. The CDR3 totals 13 residues. Germline V CDR1 and CDR2: SGHRS, YFSETQ.

V and J are TRBV28 and TRBJ2-2, with TRBD1 matching 8 bases. From germline, CDR1 is MDHEN and CDR2 SYDVKM. V shed 5 bases and J 4 bases; nucleotides not matched to a gene: 9. The CDR3 contains 16 residues. The CDR3 DNA sequence: TGTGCCAGCAGTGCCCCAGGGGGCAAAGGCACCGGGGAGCTGTTTTTT. This gives the protein CASSAPGGKGTGELFF.

This chain joins TRBV7-9 and TRBJ1-4; D gene ambiguous. The CDR3 has 12 residues. CDR1 and CDR2 (germline): SEHNR, FQNEAQ (reference sequence). V lost 0 bases and J 10 bases, leaving 6 bases between the germline ends. The CDR3 DNA follows: TGTGCCAGCAGCTTAGCCCAAGGAAAACTGTTTTTT. Protein sequence: CASSLAQGKLFF.

The rearrangement joins TRBV27 to TRBJ2-2; 12 nucleotides align to TRBD2. The CDR3 loop spans 17 amino acids. The germline V gene has CDR1 MNHEY and CDR2 SMNVEV (reference sequence). Unmatched junction bases numbered 7, after V lost 8 bases and J lost 0 bases. CDR3 region: CASLSSGGDPNTGELFF. CDR3 coding DNA: TGTGCCAGCTTGTCTAGCGGGGGGGACCCGAACACCGGGGAGCTGTTTTTT.

This chain joins TRBV7-2 and TRBJ1-1; possible D gene TRBD1, 6 bases. CDR3 length: 13 amino acids. The germline V and J ends were trimmed by 1 base and 8 bases, with 11 bases remaining between them. Germline V gives CDR1 SGHTA, CDR2 FQGNSA. In DNA, the CDR3 is TGTGCCAGCAGCTTAGAATGGGGGCGGGAAGCTTTCTTT. This translates into CASSLEWGREAFF.